This T cell receptor (beta chain) was found in a study of CD8 T cells in ankylosing spondylitis. Trimming shortened V by 5 bases and J by 8 bases, and 18 bases separated the two germline ends. CDR3 size: 15 residues. Germline-derived CDR1 and CDR2 are MNHEY and SMNVEV (reference sequence). MiXCR, applied by TCRdb to the 5' RACE reads, yields one record per CDR3 protein. The sample holds around 230,000 distinct CDR3 sequences, under 8.5% seen once. V gene TRBV27 combines with J gene TRBJ1-4, with D unresolved. Sequencing was carried out using blood, either unsorted or a sorted T cell fraction (not recorded which). This sequence was found in a female donor with ankylosing spondylitis or in good health (not recorded which). CDR3 sequence: CASSPRNSRREKLFF. CDR3 bases: TGTGCCAGCAGTCCACGGAACAGCAGACGGGAAAAACTGTTTTTT.